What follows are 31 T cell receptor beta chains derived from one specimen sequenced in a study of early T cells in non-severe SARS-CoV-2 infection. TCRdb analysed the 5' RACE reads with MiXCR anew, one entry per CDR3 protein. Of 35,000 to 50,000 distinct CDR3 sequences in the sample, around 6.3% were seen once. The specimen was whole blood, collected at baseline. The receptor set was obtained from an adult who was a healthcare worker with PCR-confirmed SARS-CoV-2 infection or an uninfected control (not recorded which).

CDR3 amino acids: CASRKNRDRFRETQYF. DNA of the CDR3: TGTGCCAGCAGGAAAAACCGGGACAGGTTTCGAGAGACCCAGTACTTC. The rearrangement uses TRBV6-5 and TRBJ2-5; 8 bases map to TRBD1. This CDR3 spans 16 amino acids. Germline values: CDR1 MNHEY, CDR2 SVGAGI. Losses at the gene ends were 6 bases for V and 4 bases for J; bases not matched to a gene: 13.

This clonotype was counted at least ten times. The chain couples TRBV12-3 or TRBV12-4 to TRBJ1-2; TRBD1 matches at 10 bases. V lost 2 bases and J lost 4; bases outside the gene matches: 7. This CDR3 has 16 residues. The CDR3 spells CASSLLRDRGPYGYTF. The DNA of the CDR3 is TGTGCCAGCAGTTTACTTAGGGACAGGGGCCCCTATGGCTACACCTTC.

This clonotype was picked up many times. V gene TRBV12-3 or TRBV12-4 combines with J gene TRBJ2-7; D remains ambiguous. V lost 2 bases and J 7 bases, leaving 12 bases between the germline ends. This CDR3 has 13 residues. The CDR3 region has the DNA TGTGCCAGCAGTTTATCCGGGCAAGGAGAGCAGTACTTC. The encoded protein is CASSLSGQGEQYF.

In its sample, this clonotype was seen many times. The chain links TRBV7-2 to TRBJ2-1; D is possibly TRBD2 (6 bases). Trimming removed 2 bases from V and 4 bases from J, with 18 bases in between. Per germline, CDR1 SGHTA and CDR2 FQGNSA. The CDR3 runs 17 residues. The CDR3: CASSLTVARGVYNEQFF. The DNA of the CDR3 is TGTGCCAGCAGCTTAACGGTAGCACGCGGGGTTTACAATGAGCAGTTCTTC. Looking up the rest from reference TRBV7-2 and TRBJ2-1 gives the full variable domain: GAGVSQSPSNKVTEKGKDVELRCDPISGHTALYWYRQSLGQGLEFLIYFQGNSAPDKSGLPSDRFSAERTGGSVSTLTIQRTQQEDSAVYLCASSLTVARGVYNEQFFGPGTRLTVL.

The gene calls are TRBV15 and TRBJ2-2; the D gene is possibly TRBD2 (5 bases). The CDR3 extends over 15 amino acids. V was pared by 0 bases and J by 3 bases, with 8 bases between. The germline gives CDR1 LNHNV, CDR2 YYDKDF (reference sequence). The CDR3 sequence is CATSRDRTDTGELFF. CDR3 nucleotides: TGTGCCACCAGCAGAGACCGGACTGACACCGGGGAGCTGTTTTTT.

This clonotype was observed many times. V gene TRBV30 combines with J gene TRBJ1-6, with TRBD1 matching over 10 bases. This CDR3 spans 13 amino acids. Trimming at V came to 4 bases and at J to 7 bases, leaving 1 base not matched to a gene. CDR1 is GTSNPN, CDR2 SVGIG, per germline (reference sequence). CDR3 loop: CAWTGQGNSPLHF. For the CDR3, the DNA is TGTGCCTGGACGGGACAGGGGAATTCACCCCTCCACTTT.

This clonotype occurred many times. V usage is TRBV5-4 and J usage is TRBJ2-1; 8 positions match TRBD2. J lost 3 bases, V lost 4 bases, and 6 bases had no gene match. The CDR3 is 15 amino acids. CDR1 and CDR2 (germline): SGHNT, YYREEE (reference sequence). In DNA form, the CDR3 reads TGTGCCAGCAGCCTTCAGCGGGGGCGCTACAATGAGCAGTTCTTC. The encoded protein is CASSLQRGRYNEQFF.

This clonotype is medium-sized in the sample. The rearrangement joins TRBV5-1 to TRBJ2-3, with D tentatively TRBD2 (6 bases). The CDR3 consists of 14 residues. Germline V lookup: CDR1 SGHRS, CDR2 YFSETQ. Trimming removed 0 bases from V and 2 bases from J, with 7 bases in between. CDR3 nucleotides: TGCGCCAGCAGCTTGGGGACTACCACAGATACGCAGTATTTT. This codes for CASSLGTTTDTQYF.

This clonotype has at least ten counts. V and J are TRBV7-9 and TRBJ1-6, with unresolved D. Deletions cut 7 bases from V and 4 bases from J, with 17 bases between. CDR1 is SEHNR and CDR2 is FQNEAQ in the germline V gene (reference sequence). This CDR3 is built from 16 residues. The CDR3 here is CASISEGSPYNSPLHF. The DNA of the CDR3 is TGTGCCAGCATCTCTGAGGGCTCGCCTTATAATTCACCCCTCCACTTT.

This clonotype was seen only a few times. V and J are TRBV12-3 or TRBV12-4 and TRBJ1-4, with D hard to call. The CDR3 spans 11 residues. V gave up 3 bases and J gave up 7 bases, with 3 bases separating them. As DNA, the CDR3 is TGTGCCAGCAGTTTGGGTGAAAAACTGTTTTTT. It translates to CASSLGEKLFF.

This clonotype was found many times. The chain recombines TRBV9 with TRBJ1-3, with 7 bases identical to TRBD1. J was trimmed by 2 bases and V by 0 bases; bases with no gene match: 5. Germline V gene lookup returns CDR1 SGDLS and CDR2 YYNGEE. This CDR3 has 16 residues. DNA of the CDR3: TGTGCCAGCAGCGTAGGCAAGGGGGCTACTGGAAACACCATATATTTT. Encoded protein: CASSVGKGATGNTIYF.

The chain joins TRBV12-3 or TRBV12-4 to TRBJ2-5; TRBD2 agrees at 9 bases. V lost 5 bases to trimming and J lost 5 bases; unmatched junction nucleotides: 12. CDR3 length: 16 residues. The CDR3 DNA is TGTGCCAGCAGTGACACTGGACTAGCGTTTGCCGAGACCCAGTACTTC. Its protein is CASSDTGLAFAETQYF.

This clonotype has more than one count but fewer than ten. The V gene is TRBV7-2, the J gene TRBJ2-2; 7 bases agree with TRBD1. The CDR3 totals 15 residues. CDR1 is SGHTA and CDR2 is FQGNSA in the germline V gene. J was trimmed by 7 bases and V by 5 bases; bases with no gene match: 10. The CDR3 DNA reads TGTGCCAGCAGCACAGGGGCCCCTCCAGACGGGGAGCTGTTTTTT. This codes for CASSTGAPPDGELFF.

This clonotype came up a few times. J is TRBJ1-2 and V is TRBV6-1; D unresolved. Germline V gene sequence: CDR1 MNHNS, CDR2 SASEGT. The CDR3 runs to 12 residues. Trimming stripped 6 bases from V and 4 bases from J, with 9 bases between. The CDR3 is CASSYRGYGYTF. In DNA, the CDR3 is TGTGCCAGCAGCTATCGGGGCTATGGCTACACCTTC.

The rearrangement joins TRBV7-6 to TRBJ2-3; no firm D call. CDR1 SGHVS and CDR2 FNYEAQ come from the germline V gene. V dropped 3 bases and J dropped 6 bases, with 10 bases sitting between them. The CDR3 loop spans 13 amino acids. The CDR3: CASSFVAGDTQYF. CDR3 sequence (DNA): TGTGCCAGCAGCTTCGTCGCTGGGGATACGCAGTATTTT.

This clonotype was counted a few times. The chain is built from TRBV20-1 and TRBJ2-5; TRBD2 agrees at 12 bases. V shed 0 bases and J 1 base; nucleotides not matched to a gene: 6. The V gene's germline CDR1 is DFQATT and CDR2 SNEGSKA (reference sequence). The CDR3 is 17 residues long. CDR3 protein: CSARDLLAGGLQETQYF. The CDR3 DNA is TGCAGTGCTAGAGATTTACTAGCGGGGGGACTCCAAGAGACCCAGTACTTC.

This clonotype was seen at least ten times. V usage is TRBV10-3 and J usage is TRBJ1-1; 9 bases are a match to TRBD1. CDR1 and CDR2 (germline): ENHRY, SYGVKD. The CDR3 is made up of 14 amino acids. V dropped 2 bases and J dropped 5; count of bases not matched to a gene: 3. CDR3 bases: TGTGCCATCAGTGAGCCGGACAGGGGTACTGAAGCTTTCTTT. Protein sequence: CAISEPDRGTEAFF.

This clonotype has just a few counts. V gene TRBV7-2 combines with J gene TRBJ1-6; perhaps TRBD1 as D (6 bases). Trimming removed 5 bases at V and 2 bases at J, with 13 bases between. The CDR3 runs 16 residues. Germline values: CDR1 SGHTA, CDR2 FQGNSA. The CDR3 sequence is CASSQGQGTYNSPLHF. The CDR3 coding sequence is TGTGCCAGCAGCCAGGGACAAGGGACCTATAATTCACCCCTCCACTTT.

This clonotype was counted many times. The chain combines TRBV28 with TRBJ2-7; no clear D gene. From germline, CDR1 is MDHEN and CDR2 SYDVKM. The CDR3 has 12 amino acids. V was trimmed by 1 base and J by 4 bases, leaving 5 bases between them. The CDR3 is CASSLLGYEQYF. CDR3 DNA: TGTGCCAGCAGTTTATTGGGGTACGAGCAGTACTTC.

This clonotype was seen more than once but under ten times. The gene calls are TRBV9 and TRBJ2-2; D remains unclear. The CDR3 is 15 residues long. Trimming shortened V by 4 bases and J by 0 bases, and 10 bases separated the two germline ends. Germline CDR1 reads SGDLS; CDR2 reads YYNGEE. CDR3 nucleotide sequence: TGTGCCAGCAGCTTCGGACCGACGAACACCGGGGAGCTGTTTTTT. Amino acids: CASSFGPTNTGELFF.

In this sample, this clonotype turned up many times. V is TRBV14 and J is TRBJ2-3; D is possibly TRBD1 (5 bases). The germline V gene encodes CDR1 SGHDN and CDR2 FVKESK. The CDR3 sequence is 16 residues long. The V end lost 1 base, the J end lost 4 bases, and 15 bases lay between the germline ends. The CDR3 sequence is CASSQVMGQGPDTQYF. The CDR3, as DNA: TGTGCCAGCAGCCAAGTAATGGGGCAGGGTCCAGATACGCAGTATTTT. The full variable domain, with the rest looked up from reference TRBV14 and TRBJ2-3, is EAGVTQFPSHSVIEKGQTVTLRCDPISGHDNLYWYRRVMGKEIKFLLHFVKESKQDESGMPNNRFLAERTGGTYSTLKVQPAELEDSGVYFCASSQVMGQGPDTQYFGPGTRLTVL.

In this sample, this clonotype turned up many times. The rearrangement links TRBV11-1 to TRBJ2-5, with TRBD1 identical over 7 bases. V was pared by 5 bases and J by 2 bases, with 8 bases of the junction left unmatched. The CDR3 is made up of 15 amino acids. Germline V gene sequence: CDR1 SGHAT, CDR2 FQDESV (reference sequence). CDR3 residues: CASSPTGQKQETQYF. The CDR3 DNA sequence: TGTGCCAGCAGCCCAACGGGACAGAAGCAAGAGACCCAGTACTTC.

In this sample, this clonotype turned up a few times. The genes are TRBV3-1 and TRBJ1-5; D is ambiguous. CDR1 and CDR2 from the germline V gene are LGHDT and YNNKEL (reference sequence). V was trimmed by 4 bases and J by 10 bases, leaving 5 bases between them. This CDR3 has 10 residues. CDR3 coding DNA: TGTGCCAGCAGCCCCCGCCCCCAGCATTTT. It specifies CASSPRPQHF.

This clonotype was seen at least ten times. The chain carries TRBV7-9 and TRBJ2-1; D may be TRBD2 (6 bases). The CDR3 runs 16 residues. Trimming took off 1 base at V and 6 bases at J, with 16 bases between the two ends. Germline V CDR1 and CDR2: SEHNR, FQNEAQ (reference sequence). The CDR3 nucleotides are TGTGCCAGCAGCTTAGTTGTGACTAGGTTGTCCAATGAGCAGTTCTTC. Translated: CASSLVVTRLSNEQFF.

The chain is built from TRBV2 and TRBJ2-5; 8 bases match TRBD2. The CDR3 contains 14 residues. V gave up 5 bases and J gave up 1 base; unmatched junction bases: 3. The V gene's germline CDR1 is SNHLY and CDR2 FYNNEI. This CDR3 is CASSPSGGQETQYF. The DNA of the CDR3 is TGTGCCAGCAGTCCCAGCGGGGGCCAAGAGACCCAGTACTTC.

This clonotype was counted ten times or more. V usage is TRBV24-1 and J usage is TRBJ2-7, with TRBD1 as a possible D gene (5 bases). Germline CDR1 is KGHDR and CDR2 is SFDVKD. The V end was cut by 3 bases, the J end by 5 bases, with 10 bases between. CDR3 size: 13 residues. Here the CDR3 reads CATSDETTDEQYF. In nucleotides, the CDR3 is TGTGCCACCAGTGATGAAACGACAGACGAGCAGTACTTC.

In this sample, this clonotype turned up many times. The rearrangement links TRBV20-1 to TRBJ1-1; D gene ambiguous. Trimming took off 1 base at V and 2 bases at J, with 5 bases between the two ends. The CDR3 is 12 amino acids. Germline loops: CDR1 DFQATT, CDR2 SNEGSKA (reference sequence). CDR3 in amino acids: CSARVANTEAFF. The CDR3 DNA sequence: TGCAGTGCTAGAGTGGCTAACACTGAAGCTTTCTTT.

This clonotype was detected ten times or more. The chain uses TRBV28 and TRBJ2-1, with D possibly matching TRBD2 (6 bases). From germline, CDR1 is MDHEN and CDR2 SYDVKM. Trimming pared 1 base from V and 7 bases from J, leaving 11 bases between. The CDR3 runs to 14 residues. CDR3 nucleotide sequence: TGTGCCAGCAGTTTATTGAACCGGGGGAATGAGCAGTTCTTC. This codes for CASSLLNRGNEQFF.

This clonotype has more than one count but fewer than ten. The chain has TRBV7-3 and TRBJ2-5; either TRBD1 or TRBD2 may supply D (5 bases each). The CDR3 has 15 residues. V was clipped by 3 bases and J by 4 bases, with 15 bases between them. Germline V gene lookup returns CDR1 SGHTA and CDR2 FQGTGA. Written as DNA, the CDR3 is TGTGCCAGCAGCTTGGTCGGGGCTGAGCGAGAGACCCAGTACTTC. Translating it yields CASSLVGAERETQYF.

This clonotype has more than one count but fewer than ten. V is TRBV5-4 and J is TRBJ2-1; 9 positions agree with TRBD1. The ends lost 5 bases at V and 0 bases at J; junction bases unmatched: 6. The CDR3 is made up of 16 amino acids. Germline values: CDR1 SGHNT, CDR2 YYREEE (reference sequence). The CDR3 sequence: CASSSGQGRSYNEQFF. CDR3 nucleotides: TGTGCCAGCAGTTCGGGACAGGGTCGCTCCTACAATGAGCAGTTCTTC.

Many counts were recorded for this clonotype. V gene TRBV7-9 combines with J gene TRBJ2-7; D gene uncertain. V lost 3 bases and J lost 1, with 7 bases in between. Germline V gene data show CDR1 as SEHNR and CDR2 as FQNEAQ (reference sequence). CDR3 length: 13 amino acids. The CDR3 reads CASSLDVSYEQYF. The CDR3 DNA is TGTGCCAGCAGCTTGGACGTTTCCTACGAGCAGTACTTC. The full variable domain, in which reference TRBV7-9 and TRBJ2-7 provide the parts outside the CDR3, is DTGVSQNPRHKITKRGQNVTFRCDPISEHNRLYWYRQTLGQGPEFLTYFQNEAQLEKSRLLSDRFSAERPKGSFSTLEIQRTEQGDSAMYLCASSLDVSYEQYFGPGTRLTVT.